These 32 T cell receptor beta chains share one sample of origin, sequenced in a study of cytotoxic CD8 clonotypes in ibrutinib-treated CLL. Generated by immunoSEQ multiplex PCR, the TCRdb table keeps only in-frame clones and is missing some. This table holds around 250,000 clones, 70% found once. Sequenced here: PBMCs, sampled after 24 months of ibrutinib treatment. These TCRs come from a human donor with chronic lymphocytic leukemia.

The chain uses TRBV2 and TRBJ2-2, with a tentative D call TRBD2 (6 bases). The V and J ends lost 7 bases and 0 bases respectively, with 12 bases between them. The length of the CDR3 is 15 residues. Germline CDR1 reads SNHLY; CDR2 reads FYNNEI. The CDR3 bases are TGTGCCAGCACCTTAGCGGTCGCGAACACCGGGGAGCTGTTTTTT. Translating gives CASTLAVANTGELFF.

The chain employs TRBV13 and TRBJ2-7; D may match TRBD1 or TRBD2 (5 bases each). CDR1 is PRHDT and CDR2 is FYEKMQ in the germline V gene (reference sequence). Trimming removed 5 bases from V and 7 bases from J, with 21 bases in between. The length of the CDR3 is 15 residues. The CDR3 loop is CASSPGTGDYVEQYF. The CDR3 nucleotides read TGTGCCAGCAGCCCTGGGACGGGCGACTACGTGGAGCAGTACTTC.

The chain has TRBV5-1 and TRBJ2-1; D is uncertain. V gave up 2 bases and J gave up 5 bases, with 20 bases separating them. This CDR3 is 17 amino acids long. Per the germline V gene, CDR1 is SGHRS and CDR2 is YFSETQ. CDR3 loop: CASSFYPAGGTNNEQFF. For the CDR3, the DNA is TGCGCCAGCAGCTTTTACCCCGCCGGTGGTACGAACAATGAGCAGTTCTTC.

This clone was recorded only once. The V gene is TRBV6-1, the J gene TRBJ2-2; TRBD1 agrees at 9 bases. The CDR3 extends over 14 amino acids. V lost 6 bases and J lost 4; bases outside the gene matches: 3. Germline V gene data show CDR1 as MNHNS and CDR2 as SASEGT. Written as DNA, the CDR3 is TGTGCCAGCAGCGACAGGGGGAGCACCGGGGAGCTGTTTTTT. Protein sequence: CASSDRGSTGELFF.

The V gene is TRBV9, the J gene TRBJ2-7, with D possibly TRBD1 on 5 matching bases. In germline, CDR1 is SGDLS, CDR2 YYNGEE. This CDR3 contains 15 residues. The V and J ends lost 3 bases and 3 bases respectively, with 16 bases between them. For the CDR3, the DNA is TGTGCCAGCAGCGACCCCACAGGCTCCGACTACGAGCAGTACTTC. It is translated as CASSDPTGSDYEQYF.

The chain employs TRBV11-2 and TRBJ1-1, with a tentative D call TRBD1 (6 bases). The CDR3 loop spans 15 amino acids. Between the trimmed V and J ends, which lost 5 bases and 7 bases, there was a span of 20 bases. CDR1 and CDR2 from the germline V gene are SGHAT and FQNNGV. The DNA of the CDR3 is TGTGCCAGCAGCAGTCGTGGGGGGCGCGTCGGTGAAGCTTTCTTT. It encodes CASSSRGGRVGEAFF.

This sequence joins TRBV2 and TRBJ2-7; tentatively, D is TRBD2 (6 bases). V was clipped by 7 bases and J by 1 base, with 14 bases between them. Germline V gene data show CDR1 as SNHLY and CDR2 as FYNNEI. This CDR3 spans 14 amino acids. Here the CDR3 reads CASIPSAKSYEQYF. Written as DNA, the CDR3 is TGTGCCAGCATCCCTAGCGCGAAATCCTACGAGCAGTACTTC.

This clone was recorded once. V and J are TRBV7-9 and TRBJ2-1; 7 nucleotides line up with TRBD2. Germline CDR1 SEHNR, CDR2 FQNEAQ (reference sequence). V shed 4 bases, J shed 9 bases, and the junction held 12 bases outside the gene matches. The CDR3 contains 15 residues. As DNA, the CDR3 is TGTGCCAGCAGCTCGACTAGCTGGCGTCTTGGTGAGCAGTTCTTC. Translation gives CASSSTSWRLGEQFF.

The chain links TRBV29-1 to TRBJ2-5; tentatively, D is TRBD2 (5 bases). The CDR3 contains 14 residues. CDR1 and CDR2 from the germline V gene are SQVTM and ANQGSEA. V was shortened by 4 bases and J by 5 bases, with 17 bases between the two germline ends. CDR3 loop: CSVVDGKVGETQYF. The CDR3, as DNA: TGCAGCGTTGTCGACGGGAAGGTGGGCGAGACCCAGTACTTC.

This clone was counted only a few times. The V gene is TRBV28, the J gene TRBJ1-5; no clear D gene. Trimming took 4 bases from V and 7 from J, leaving 5 bases between them. This CDR3 contains 11 residues. Germline lookup yields CDR1 MDHEN and CDR2 SYDVKM. CDR3 in amino acids: CASSSEQPQHF. CDR3 bases: TGTGCCAGCAGTTCAGAACAGCCCCAGCATTTT.

This clone was detected only once. The DNA of the CDR3 is TGTGCCAGCAGTTTCCGGGCACAGGTAGAGACCCAGTACTTC. Encoded protein: CASSFRAQVETQYF. The gene calls are TRBV7-2 and TRBJ2-5; D perhaps matches TRBD1 (5 bases). The CDR3 length is 14 residues. The V end was cut by 6 bases, the J end by 4 bases, with 15 bases between. Germline V gene lookup returns CDR1 SGHTA and CDR2 FQGNSA.

The chain has TRBV7-2 and TRBJ2-2; D not certain. This CDR3 has 13 residues. V was shortened by 1 base and J by 5 bases, with 5 bases between the two germline ends. Germline CDR1 SGHTA, CDR2 FQGNSA. The chain's CDR3 is CASSLVSTGELFF. The CDR3 DNA follows: TGTGCCAGCAGCTTAGTATCAACCGGGGAGCTGTTTTTT.

This chain connects TRBV30 to TRBJ2-3; 8 positions match TRBD2. The CDR3 is 14 residues long. Per the germline V gene, CDR1 is GTSNPN and CDR2 is SVGIG (reference sequence). Losses at the gene ends were 0 bases for V and 4 bases for J; bases not matched to a gene: 3. The CDR3 reads CAWSVAGVPDTQYF. As DNA, the CDR3 is TGTGCCTGGAGTGTAGCGGGAGTCCCAGATACGCAGTATTTT. Drawing the rest from reference TRBV30 and TRBJ2-3, the complete variable domain is SQTIHQWPATLVQPVGSPLSLECTVEGTSNPNLYWYRQAAGRGLQLLFYSVGIGQISSEVPQNLSASRPQDRQFILSSKKLLLSDSGFYLCAWSVAGVPDTQYFGPGTRLTVL.

CDR3 loop: CASSARVGGISYNEQFF. The CDR3 nucleotides are TGTGCCAGCAGTGCCAGGGTCGGGGGGATCTCCTACAATGAGCAGTTCTTC. This chain links TRBV27 with TRBJ2-1; 7 nucleotides align to TRBD2. Germline values: CDR1 MNHEY, CDR2 SMNVEV (reference sequence). V lost 5 bases and J lost 0; bases outside the gene matches: 10. The CDR3 has 17 amino acids.

This sequence joins TRBV19 and TRBJ1-3; TRBD1 aligns across 7 bases. With 3 bases clipped from V and 4 bases from J, the junction kept 3 bases outside the gene matches. The CDR3 is 14 amino acids. Per the germline V gene, CDR1 is LNHDA and CDR2 is SQIVND (reference sequence). The CDR3 is CASSMTGSGNTIYF. For the CDR3, the DNA is TGTGCCAGTAGTATGACAGGGTCCGGAAACACCATATATTTT. Using reference TRBV19 and TRBJ1-3 for the parts outside the CDR3, the full variable domain is DGGITQSPKYLFRKEGQNVTLSCEQNLNHDAMYWYRQDPGQGLRLIYYSQIVNDFQKGDIAEGYSVSREKKESFPLTVTSAQKNPTAFYLCASSMTGSGNTIYFGEGSWLTVV.

The chain uses TRBV19 and TRBJ2-6; 7 nucleotides line up with TRBD1. V lost 1 base and J lost 3; bases outside the gene matches: 6. The CDR3 contains 17 residues. In germline, CDR1 is LNHDA, CDR2 SQIVND (reference sequence). The DNA of the CDR3 is TGTGCCAGTAGTATAGGGACAGGTATTTATGGGGCCAACGTCCTGACTTTC. Its translation: CASSIGTGIYGANVLTF.

The chain combines TRBV2 with TRBJ1-5, with a weak D call TRBD1 (6 bases). CDR3 size: 15 residues. V was shortened by 5 bases and J by 0 bases, with 11 bases between the two germline ends. CDR1 SNHLY and CDR2 FYNNEI come from the germline V gene. In DNA, the CDR3 is TGTGCCAGCAGTCGCAGGGGAGTTAGCAATCAGCCCCAGCATTTT. Its translation is CASSRRGVSNQPQHF.

The chain joins TRBV6-5 to TRBJ2-7, with 12 bases identical to TRBD2. Germline V gene lookup returns CDR1 MNHEY and CDR2 SVGAGI. The CDR3 consists of 15 residues. The V gene end was trimmed by 0 bases and the J gene end by 3 bases; junction bases not matched to a gene: 0. The CDR3 sequence: CASSYSTSGSYEQYF. CDR3 in DNA: TGTGCCAGCAGTTACTCGACTAGCGGGAGCTACGAGCAGTACTTC.

The J gene is TRBJ1-5, the V gene TRBV28; 9 positions agree with TRBD1. The CDR3 is 20 amino acids. CDR1 and CDR2 (germline): MDHEN, SYDVKM. Trimming removed 3 bases from V and 0 bases from J; junction bases left unmatched: 15. CDR3 protein: CASSLYGGTGPIHSNQPQHF. The CDR3 bases are TGTGCCAGCAGTTTGTATGGTGGGACAGGGCCAATTCATAGCAATCAGCCCCAGCATTTT.

To note about this clone: The sample carries other DNA sequences with the same CDR3. The rearrangement joins TRBV9 to TRBJ2-3; D is undetermined. Germline V CDR1 and CDR2: SGDLS, YYNGEE. The length of the CDR3 is 14 residues. V was shortened by 0 bases and J by 0 bases, with 5 bases between the two germline ends. CDR3 sequence (DNA): TGTGCCAGCAGCGTAGCACAGAGCACAGATACGCAGTATTTT. Amino acids: CASSVAQSTDTQYF.

This clone has just one count. The chain combines TRBV2 with TRBJ2-2, with 11 positions matching TRBD1. Trimming removed 7 bases from V and 4 bases from J; junction bases left unmatched: 8. CDR3 length equals 16 residues. CDR1 and CDR2 from the germline V gene are SNHLY and FYNNEI. CDR3 residues: CASKLPGQGVTGELFF. The CDR3 bases are TGTGCCAGCAAACTCCCGGGACAGGGGGTCACCGGGGAGCTGTTTTTT.

The chain is built from TRBV2 and TRBJ1-1, with 7 bases aligning to TRBD1. Germline CDR1 SNHLY, CDR2 FYNNEI. V lost 2 bases and J lost 2; bases outside the gene matches: 2. This CDR3 is built from 14 residues. The CDR3 region has the DNA TGTGCCAGCAGTGAAAGACAGGGAAACACTGAAGCTTTCTTT. This translates into CASSERQGNTEAFF.

This chain uses TRBV20-1 with TRBJ2-5, with TRBD2 identical over 7 bases. This CDR3 region has 10 residues. V shed 5 bases and J 10 bases; nucleotides not matched to a gene: 4. Germline lookup yields CDR1 DFQATT and CDR2 SNEGSKA (reference sequence). The DNA for the CDR3 is TGCAGTGCTGGACGGGAGGACCAGTACTTC. Amino acids: CSAGREDQYF.

Regarding this clone: Other nucleotide sequences from this sample produce the same CDR3. The chain combines TRBV27 with TRBJ2-5, with 9 nucleotides matching TRBD1. This CDR3 contains 14 residues. V lost 6 bases, J lost 4 bases, and 6 bases stayed unmatched. Germline CDR1 is MNHEY and CDR2 is SMNVEV (reference sequence). The CDR3 loop is CASSPGTGRETQYF. The DNA of the CDR3 is TGTGCCAGCAGCCCCGGGACAGGGAGAGAGACCCAGTACTTC.

The gene calls are TRBV28 and TRBJ2-3; D possibly corresponds to TRBD2 (6 bases). V was shortened by 6 bases and J by 5 bases, with 18 bases between the two germline ends. The length of the CDR3 is 15 residues. Germline CDR1 MDHEN, CDR2 SYDVKM. The CDR3 coding sequence is TGTGCCAGCAGCTTGGGGGGAGCGGTCTTAGATACGCAGTATTTT. Its protein product is CASSLGGAVLDTQYF.

The DNA for the CDR3 is TGTGCCAGCAGCCCGAGGACTAGCTACTACAATGAGCAGTTCTTC. Its translation is CASSPRTSYYNEQFF. The chain recombines TRBV6-5 with TRBJ2-1; 8 positions agree with TRBD2. The CDR3 is 15 amino acids. Trimming at V came to 6 bases and at J to 3 bases, leaving 7 bases not matched to a gene. The germline V gene has CDR1 MNHEY and CDR2 SVGAGI.

This sequence joins TRBV5-1 and TRBJ2-1; TRBD2 aligns across 7 bases. CDR1 SGHRS and CDR2 YFSETQ come from the germline V gene. V lost 5 bases and J lost 4; bases outside the gene matches: 3. This CDR3 is 13 amino acids long. As DNA, the CDR3 is TGCGCCAGCAGTGAAGCGGGATACAATGAGCAGTTCTTC. Translated, it gives CASSEAGYNEQFF.

V is TRBV19 and J is TRBJ2-7; 8 nucleotides agree with TRBD1. V lost 5 bases to trimming and J lost 0 bases; unmatched junction nucleotides: 3. CDR3 length: 14 amino acids. CDR1 LNHDA and CDR2 SQIVND come from the germline V gene (reference sequence). The CDR3 reads CASSFGQGSYEQYF. In nucleotides, the CDR3 is TGTGCCAGTAGTTTCGGACAGGGCTCCTACGAGCAGTACTTC.

This chain uses TRBV29-1 with TRBJ2-1, with 9 bases aligning to TRBD1. CDR1 and CDR2 (germline): SQVTM, ANQGSEA. The J segment lost 10 bases and the V segment lost 6 bases, leaving 13 bases of the junction unmatched. This CDR3 has 14 residues. The CDR3 here is CSVASPTGGEEQFF. The CDR3 DNA reads as TGCAGCGTCGCTAGCCCGACAGGGGGGGAAGAGCAGTTCTTC.

The chain carries TRBV30 and TRBJ1-2; D remains unclear. This CDR3 has 11 amino acids. V was shortened by 0 bases and J by 7 bases, with 6 bases between the two germline ends. The germline gives CDR1 GTSNPN, CDR2 SVGIG (reference sequence). CDR3 region: CAWSVGFGYTF. In nucleotides, the CDR3 is TGTGCCTGGAGTGTGGGGTTTGGCTACACCTTC. The whole variable domain, filled in from reference TRBV30 and TRBJ1-2, reads SQTIHQWPATLVQPVGSPLSLECTVEGTSNPNLYWYRQAAGRGLQLLFYSVGIGQISSEVPQNLSASRPQDRQFILSSKKLLLSDSGFYLCAWSVGFGYTFGSGTRLTVV.

This rearrangement joins TRBV5-1 to TRBJ2-2, with D perhaps matching TRBD1 (6 bases). CDR1 is SGHRS, CDR2 YFSETQ, per germline. Trimming left V 6 bases short and J 4 bases short, with 13 bases between. The length of the CDR3 is 14 residues. The CDR3 is CASTVAGATGELFF. The CDR3 DNA sequence: TGCGCCAGCACCGTAGCAGGGGCCACCGGGGAGCTGTTTTTT.

This chain's CDR3 is CANRPAGYEQFF. The CDR3, as DNA: TGTGCCAACAGGCCAGCAGGATATGAGCAGTTCTTC. V gene TRBV2 combines with J gene TRBJ2-1; tentatively, D is TRBD1 (5 bases). CDR3 size: 12 residues. Germline loops: CDR1 SNHLY, CDR2 FYNNEI. Trimming left V 10 bases short and J 8 bases short, with 15 bases between.